The sequence of this TCR beta chain was determined in a study of blood T cell repertoires in COVID-19. Across the whole study: PBMCs, B-cell-depleted T cells, or T cells provided the cDNA or gDNA that made up the material.

Here immunoSEQ multiplex PCR was the method, and the copy in TCRdb shows in-frame clones only, minus some. The top ten clones hold around 2.4% of a sample with roughly 260,000 clones, more than 75% of them seen once. Looked up from germline, CDR1 is SGHNT and CDR2 is YYREEE (reference sequence). V was shortened by 4 bases and J by 0 bases, with 14 bases between the two germline ends. CDR3 length: 16 amino acids. Residents of about two dozen US areas, aged about 18 to 95 years, made up the participants. Participants reported their clinical history, and cohort assignment relied on those reports. In Cohort 3, a recovered donor had either two negative PCRs, clearance, or symptom resolution.

This chain connects TRBV5-4 to TRBJ2-1, with D perhaps matching TRBD2 (6 bases). The TCR was taken from a woman in her late teens or twenties who had recovered from COVID-19. The specimen was PBMCs or T cells enriched from blood (not recorded which). As DNA, the CDR3 is TGTGCCAGCAGCATCGGGACTTCGAGCTCCTACAATGAGCAGTTCTTC. It specifies CASSIGTSSSYNEQFF.